This passage covers 14 T cell receptor beta chains from one sample sequenced in a study of shared clonotypes between healthy human individuals. Produced via immunoSEQ multiplex PCR; TCRdb's table is partial and in-frame only. The profile shows 2 million to 3 million clones, under 95% of them singletons. Sequencing used naive CD4+ T cells from PBMCs. The subset denotes: CD45RA+ positively selected. The receptor source for this set is a man younger than 35 in good health. Some clones in this sample may be carry-over from other donors' samples.

In the case of this clone: Other DNA sequences in the sample encode the same CDR3. The J gene is TRBJ2-7, the V gene TRBV18; possible D gene TRBD1, 5 bases. Germline V gene data show CDR1 as KGHSH and CDR2 as LQKENI. The CDR3 totals 13 residues. The V end lost 2 bases, the J end lost 1 base, and 6 bases lay between the germline ends. The CDR3 here is CASSPRGSYEQYF. The CDR3 DNA reads TGTGCCAGCTCACCAAGGGGTTCCTACGAGCAGTACTTC.

V and J are TRBV5-1 and TRBJ1-1; D not resolved. This CDR3 has 15 amino acids. Germline V gene sequence: CDR1 SGHRS, CDR2 YFSETQ. The ends were cut back, 1 base at V and 4 bases at J, with 14 bases in the middle. The CDR3 sequence: CASSLRTAMGTEAFF. The CDR3 bases are TGCGCCAGCAGCTTGAGGACCGCCATGGGCACTGAAGCTTTCTTT.

The rearrangement uses TRBV5-4 and TRBJ1-4, with no clear D. Per germline, CDR1 SGHNT and CDR2 YYREEE (reference sequence). The CDR3 runs 15 residues. V was cut by 5 bases and J by 5 bases, with 16 bases left in between. CDR3 DNA sequence: TGTGCCAGCAGTGACCGAAGGGCACCAAATGAAAAACTGTTTTTT. Amino acid sequence: CASSDRRAPNEKLFF.

This sequence joins TRBV7-2 and TRBJ2-3; maybe TRBD2 (5 bases). The V end was cut by 9 bases, the J end by 3 bases, with 19 bases between. CDR1 and CDR2 from the germline V gene are SGHTA and FQGNSA. The CDR3 is made up of 15 amino acids. CDR3 bases: TGTGCCAGTTACTACGGGCTAGCCGGGACAGATACGCAGTATTTT. This encodes CASYYGLAGTDTQYF.

The chain has TRBV19 and TRBJ1-1; the D gene is possibly TRBD1 (5 bases). The CDR3 totals 15 residues. Germline-derived CDR1 and CDR2 are LNHDA and SQIVND (reference sequence). Trimming stripped 6 bases from V and 2 bases from J, with 16 bases between. DNA of the CDR3: TGTGCCAGTAGCCTCCGGGGGGGGACTAACACTGAAGCTTTCTTT. As protein: CASSLRGGTNTEAFF. Complete variable domain (other parts from reference TRBV19 and TRBJ1-1): DGGITQSPKYLFRKEGQNVTLSCEQNLNHDAMYWYRQDPGQGLRLIYYSQIVNDFQKGDIAEGYSVSREKKESFPLTVTSAQKNPTAFYLCASSLRGGTNTEAFFGQGTRLTVV.

The chain joins TRBV4-2 to TRBJ2-2, with a possible D match to TRBD1 (6 bases). There are 16 residues in the CDR3. Germline CDR1 reads LGHNA; CDR2 reads YNFKEQ. V was trimmed by 3 bases and J by 2 bases, leaving 13 bases between them. The CDR3 sequence: CASSQARGSNTGELFF. CDR3 DNA sequence: TGTGCCAGCAGCCAGGCCAGGGGCTCCAACACCGGGGAGCTGTTTTTT.

The chain recombines TRBV11-2 with TRBJ2-3, with D possibly being TRBD1 (5 bases). Germline lookup yields CDR1 SGHAT and CDR2 FQNNGV. V dropped 5 bases and J dropped 0 bases, with 18 bases sitting between them. This CDR3 contains 17 residues. CDR3 in amino acids: CASSLLILGASTDTQYF. CDR3 coding DNA: TGTGCCAGCAGCCTCTTAATTCTAGGGGCTAGCACAGATACGCAGTATTTT.

This rearrangement joins TRBV5-1 to TRBJ2-1; 10 bases match TRBD2. The CDR3 is 14 amino acids. Trimming at V came to 5 bases and at J to 7 bases, leaving 6 bases not matched to a gene. CDR1 is SGHRS and CDR2 is YFSETQ in the germline V gene. CDR3 region: CASRGVAGGNEQFF. In DNA, the CDR3 is TGCGCCAGCAGAGGGGTAGCGGGAGGAAATGAGCAGTTCTTC.

The J gene is TRBJ1-2, the V gene TRBV20-1; D gene uncertain. CDR1 is DFQATT and CDR2 is SNEGSKA in the germline V gene (reference sequence). There are 11 residues in the CDR3. V lost 6 bases, J lost 6 bases, and 11 bases lay in between. Here the CDR3 DNA reads TGCAGTGCGTCGAGATTCCATGGCTACACCTTC. Translated: CSASRFHGYTF.

Points on this clone: This CDR3 is also generated by other DNA sequences in the sample. The DNA for the CDR3 is TGCGCCAGCAGCTTAGTGACTAGCGGGAACTACGAGCAGTACTTC. Translation: CASSLVTSGNYEQYF. This chain joins TRBV5-1 and TRBJ2-7, with 11 bases identical to TRBD2. The CDR3 loop spans 15 amino acids. The trim removed 2 bases at V and 3 bases at J, leaving 4 bases unmatched. Germline loops: CDR1 SGHRS, CDR2 YFSETQ.

The gene calls are TRBV5-1 and TRBJ2-3; a possible D gene is TRBD2 (6 bases). Germline CDR1 and CDR2: SGHRS and YFSETQ. V was shortened by 1 base and J by 0 bases, with 12 bases between the two germline ends. The CDR3 extends over 16 amino acids. The CDR3 loop is CASSLFGSLSTDTQYF. The CDR3 nucleotides are TGCGCCAGCAGCTTGTTCGGGAGTCTTAGCACAGATACGCAGTATTTT.

This rearrangement joins TRBV7-3 to TRBJ1-5; 7 bases agree with TRBD1. CDR1 and CDR2 from the germline V gene are SGHTA and FQGTGA. The CDR3 is made up of 14 amino acids. V lost 8 bases to trimming and J lost 1 base; unmatched junction nucleotides: 5. CDR3 nucleotide sequence: TGTGCCAGCCGAGACAGGGTGAGCAATCAGCCCCAGCATTTT. As protein: CASRDRVSNQPQHF.

The chain employs TRBV5-4 and TRBJ2-5, with 7 bases aligning to TRBD1. The germline V gene has CDR1 SGHNT and CDR2 YYREEE (reference sequence). J gave up 2 bases and V 4 bases, and 8 bases lay outside the gene matches. The CDR3 is 15 amino acids. The CDR3 sequence: CASSQKKGQQETQYF. CDR3 bases: TGTGCCAGCAGCCAAAAAAAGGGACAGCAAGAGACCCAGTACTTC.

On this clone itself: Other DNA sequences of this sample code for an identical CDR3. The gene calls are TRBV7-3 and TRBJ2-3, with 9 nucleotides matching TRBD2. Germline lookup yields CDR1 SGHTA and CDR2 FQGTGA. The CDR3 covers 13 residues. J was trimmed by 9 bases and V by 6 bases; bases with no gene match: 7. The CDR3 sequence: CASSSGSGGTQYF. The CDR3 DNA reads TGTGCCAGCAGTAGCGGGAGCGGTGGAACGCAGTATTTT.